This is a list of T cell receptor beta chains from one sample in a study of technical replicates of blood from several donors. Clones were read by immunoSEQ multiplex PCR, and TCRdb kept only the in-frame ones, dropping some. The table records about 76,000 clones, 80% to 90% of them present only once. Material for sequencing was PBMCs. Source of these receptors: a human donor in good health. Some clones in this sample may be carry-over from other donors' samples. Both conserved end residues are part of each CDR3. A D gene is named only where the DNA matches it firmly. Where a row states a size, it is once, few, many or the class of an expanded clone; other rows omit it.

TRBV7-9	-	TRBD1	TRBJ2-1	TGTGCCAGCAGCACCTCCCAAGGGGGCCCCTCGCATGGATACAATGAGCAGTTCTTC	CASSTSQGGPSHGYNEQFF
TRBV5-1	-	-	TRBJ2-1	TGCGCCAGCAGCTTGGGGACAGAGCCTCACAATGAGCAGTTCTTC	CASSLGTEPHNEQFF
TRBV19	once	-	TRBJ1-1	TGTGCCAGTAGTCTGGCGGGCACTGAAGCTTTCTTT	CASSLAGTEAFF
TRBV7-9	-	TRBD1	TRBJ1-5	TGTGCCAGCAGCTCCACCGGGACAGGGGGGAATCAGCCCCAGCATTTT	CASSSTGTGGNQPQHF
TRBV7-2	-	-	TRBJ2-1	TGTGCCAGCAGCCGTTCGAGGATGGACAATGAGCAGTTCTTC	CASSRSRMDNEQFF
TRBV7-8	-	-	TRBJ1-3	TGTGCCAGCAGGGGGGCTTGGCGGGAGAGCGCTGGAAACACCATATATTTT	CASRGAWRESAGNTIYF
TRBV18	-	TRBD2	TRBJ2-1	TGTGCCAGCTCACCATTCCTAGCGGACTATTCCTACAATGAGCAGTTCTTC	CASSPFLADYSYNEQFF
TRBV7-6	-	TRBD2	TRBJ2-1	TGTGCCAGCAGCCTCCCGGGACTAGGTTCCAATGAGCAGTTCTTC	CASSLPGLGSNEQFF
TRBV2	-	TRBD2	TRBJ2-7	TGTGCCAGCAGAGATACTAGCGTCTCCTACGAGCAGTACTTC	CASRDTSVSYEQYF
TRBV25-1	-	TRBD2	TRBJ2-7	TGTGCCAGCAGCCAGGGACTACTCTACGAGCAGTACTTC	CASSQGLLYEQYF
TRBV2	once	TRBD2	TRBJ2-5	TGTGCCAGCAGTAGAGATGGGACTAGCGGGGTCCAAGAGACCCAGTACTTC	CASSRDGTSGVQETQYF
TRBV5-6	-	-	TRBJ1-2	TGTGCCAGCAGCTTTGGGGGGTTAAGGTTTAACTATGGCTACACCTTC	CASSFGGLRFNYGYTF
TRBV6-7	-	-	TRBJ2-1	TGTGCCAGCAGTTACTCGAGTCCGCACAATGAGCAGTTCTTC	CASSYSSPHNEQFF
TRBV2	-	TRBD1	TRBJ1-2	TGTGCCAGCAGGCGCACCTTCACAGGGGGCGCCAACTATGGCTACACCTTC	CASRRTFTGGANYGYTF
TRBV7-2	-	-	TRBJ1-1	TGTGCCAGCAGCCAAGGGCAGGGCGGTGAAGCTTTCTTT	CASSQGQGGEAFF
TRBV4-3	once	-	TRBJ2-2	TGCGCCAGCAGCCGCGGGGTGCAGCGCCTTTCAGAGCTGTTTTTT	CASSRGVQRLSELFF
TRBV9	-	-	TRBJ1-2	TGTGCCAGCAGCGTGACGGGAGGGGACTATGGCTACACCTTC	CASSVTGGDYGYTF
TRBV7-2	-	-	TRBJ2-6	TGTGCCAGCAGCTTAGTCTGGAGCTCTGGGGCCAACGTCCTGACTTTC	CASSLVWSSGANVLTF
TRBV7-6	once	-	TRBJ2-5	TGTGCCAGCAGCCCATACTTGGCAGGGAAAGAGACCCAGTACTTC	CASSPYLAGKETQYF
TRBV7-9	-	-	TRBJ1-1	TGTGCCAGCAGCCCCGGGACATCTAACACTGAAGCTTTCTTT	CASSPGTSNTEAFF
TRBV7-9	-	TRBD2	TRBJ2-3	TGTGCCAGCAGCCCTATACCGGGGACTAGCGATAGCACAGATACGCAGTATTTT	CASSPIPGTSDSTDTQYF
TRBV5-1	-	TRBD1	TRBJ2-7	TGCGCCAGCAGCACGGACAGGGCCGAGCAGTACTTC	CASSTDRAEQYF
TRBV30	few	-	TRBJ1-1	TGTGCCTGGAACGGTGGGCAGCTCAACACTGAAGCTTTCTTT	CAWNGGQLNTEAFF
TRBV6-1	medium-sized	TRBD2	TRBJ2-5	TGTGCCAGCATAGCGGGGGAATTTTCGGAGACCCAGTACTTC	CASIAGEFSETQYF
TRBV6-1	-	TRBD1	TRBJ1-2	TGTGCCAGCAGTGAGGACAGGGTGGAGGGTGGCTACACCTTC	CASSEDRVEGGYTF
TRBV4-3	-	-	TRBJ1-2	TGCGCCAGCAGCCAAGATGACGGGGTCTATGGCTACACCTTC	CASSQDDGVYGYTF
TRBV11-2	-	TRBD1	TRBJ2-7	TGTGCCAGCAGCTTAGGACAGGGTGGATGGTACGAGCAGTACTTC	CASSLGQGGWYEQYF
TRBV6-5	-	TRBD1	TRBJ1-3	TGTGCCAGCAGTTGGACAGGGGATTCTGGAAACACCATATATTTT	CASSWTGDSGNTIYF
TRBV29-1	-	-	TRBJ2-2	TGCAGCGTTGACAGGGGCACCGGGGAGCTGTTTTTT	CSVDRGTGELFF
TRBV27	once	-	TRBJ2-1	TGTGCCAGCAGACCAAGAGGACAGGGGCGACAGCGGGAGCTCTATGAGCAGTTCTTC	CASRPRGQGRQRELYEQFF
TRBV19	-	-	TRBJ1-2	TGTGCCAGTAGTACGCAGGTGGGGGGTAACTATGGCTACACCTTC	CASSTQVGGNYGYTF
TRBV18	-	-	TRBJ1-2	TGTGCCAGCTCAGGGGGGATCTATGGCTACACCTTC	CASSGGIYGYTF
TRBV29-1	-	TRBD1	TRBJ1-4	TGCAGCGTTCGACAGGGGTCGGCTAATGAAAAACTGTTTTTT	CSVRQGSANEKLFF
TRBV4-1	-	-	TRBJ1-2	TGCGCCAGCAGCCAACTCGGGGGGGCGTTGGGTGGCTACACCTTC	CASSQLGGALGGYTF
TRBV19	-	TRBD1	TRBJ1-1	TGTGCCAGTAGTATAGGACAGGGGGCATTATACACTGAAGCTTTCTTT	CASSIGQGALYTEAFF
TRBV25-1	few	TRBD1	TRBJ1-1	TGTGCCAGCAGTGGACAGGGGGTTGAAGCTTTCTTT	CASSGQGVEAFF
TRBV29-1	-	TRBD1	TRBJ1-5	TGCAGCGTTCGAAAAACAGGGGATCAGCCCCAGCATTTT	CSVRKTGDQPQHF
TRBV18	-	-	TRBJ2-5	TGTGCCAGCTCACCTCAGCCTCGGGGTTCACAAGAGACCCAGTACTTC	CASSPQPRGSQETQYF
TRBV7-9	-	TRBD1	TRBJ1-3	TGTGCCAGCAGCGCGACAGGGGGCATCGACACCATATATTTT	CASSATGGIDTIYF
TRBV15	medium-sized	TRBD1	TRBJ1-1	TGTGCCACCAGCGGCCTGACAGGGCGATACACTGAAGCTTTCTTT	CATSGLTGRYTEAFF